Below, one T cell receptor (beta chain) is given with its context. Antigen specificity is unknown. The PCR made use of 60 Vbeta and 13 Jbeta primers. How the authors handled the data: A follow-up analysis tallied some 80 million unique TCR beta chains, 9 million to 11 million shared. The protocol was immunoSEQ multiplex PCR, while the TCRdb copy is restricted to in-frame clones and leaves out a portion. V, J and clone size were drawn from that table, and D and trimming were deduced from the DNA. The profile covers about 130,000 clones, with roughly 78% appearing a single time and 1% taken by the ten largest. The CDR3 is 16 residues long. The V gene's germline CDR1 is GTSNPN and CDR2 SVGIG (reference sequence). V dropped 0 bases and J dropped 0 bases, with 14 bases sitting between them. This specimen comes from a study of cytomegalovirus exposure and HLA in healthy donors. Study-wide results and limits: Researchers counted 164 TCR beta chains as cytomegalovirus-associated.

The sequence was collected from a man aged 40-49 years in good health and CMV-seronegative. The rearrangement uses TRBV30 and TRBJ1-2; a weak D match, TRBD1 (5 bases). Sequencing input: PBMCs. The CDR3, as DNA: TGTGCCTGGAGTGTCGGCGATGGGGACTCTAACTATGGCTACACCTTC. This sequence encodes CAWSVGDGDSNYGYTF.